This entry lists 11 T cell receptor beta chains sequenced from one sample in a study of T cell responses to AZD1222 COVID-19 vaccine. The protocol was immunoSEQ multiplex PCR, while the TCRdb copy is restricted to in-frame clones and leaves out a portion. The data show around 160,000 clones, over 80% seen once. The source was peripheral blood, collected 28 days after the second AZD1222 dose. Receptors were obtained from an adult who received the AZD1222 COVID-19 vaccine.

J is TRBJ1-1 and V is TRBV7-2; tentatively, D is TRBD1 (6 bases). Germline values: CDR1 SGHTA, CDR2 FQGNSA. The V end lost 5 bases, the J end lost 5 bases, and 18 bases lay between the germline ends. The CDR3 is 15 residues long. CDR3 coding DNA: TGTGCCAGCAGCCTATTCGGGGTAGGGGGGACTGAAGCTTTCTTT. Its translation: CASSLFGVGGTEAFF.

The genes are TRBV25-1 and TRBJ2-7; 7 nucleotides align to TRBD1. V was pared by 5 bases and J by 3 bases, with 4 bases of the junction left unmatched. The CDR3 is made up of 13 amino acids. The germline CDR1 and CDR2 sequences are MGHDK and SYGVNS. DNA of the CDR3: TGTGCCAGCAGTCGGCAGGGGGTCTACGAGCAGTACTTC. As protein: CASSRQGVYEQYF.

The V call is TRBV10-3, the J call TRBJ2-1; no clear D. Germline CDR1 reads ENHRY; CDR2 reads SYGVKD. Trimming pared 2 bases from V and 7 bases from J, leaving 6 bases between. This CDR3 is 12 amino acids long. The CDR3 DNA reads TGTGCCATCAGTGAGGTAGCAAATGAGCAGTTCTTC. Protein: CAISEVANEQFF.

V usage is TRBV2 and J usage is TRBJ2-7; 8 bases fit TRBD2. Trimming removed 6 bases from V and 9 bases from J; junction bases left unmatched: 13. CDR1 is SNHLY, CDR2 FYNNEI, per germline. There are 14 residues in the CDR3. DNA of the CDR3: TGTGCCAGCAGCACTAGCGGAGGCTACGTGGGGCAGTACTTC. Protein sequence: CASSTSGGYVGQYF.

Only one count was recorded for this clone. The J gene is TRBJ2-1, the V gene TRBV6-4, with a weak D call TRBD2 (5 bases). Trimming cost V 4 bases and J 4 bases, with 14 bases left between them. Germline CDR1 reads MRHNA; CDR2 reads SNTAGT. This CDR3 is built from 15 residues. DNA for the CDR3: TGTGCCAGCAGTGCGGGGTATGGGGAATACAATGAGCAGTTCTTC. Translation: CASSAGYGEYNEQFF.

The V and J genes are TRBV7-9 and TRBJ1-4, with 7 bases lining up with TRBD1. V was pared by 2 bases and J by 0 bases, with 6 bases of the junction left unmatched. The germline V gene has CDR1 SEHNR and CDR2 FQNEAQ (reference sequence). The CDR3 sequence is 17 residues long. The CDR3 protein is CASSLPSTGATNEKLFF. For the CDR3, the DNA is TGTGCCAGCAGCTTACCCTCCACAGGGGCAACTAATGAAAAACTGTTTTTT.

The rearrangement uses TRBV6-5 and TRBJ2-2; D is possibly TRBD1 or TRBD2 (5 bases each). The CDR3 totals 14 residues. V lost 6 bases and J lost 3, with 11 bases in between. Germline CDR1 reads MNHEY; CDR2 reads SVGAGI. The DNA of the CDR3 is TGTGCCAGCAGGTCCGGGACCCACACCGGGGAGCTGTTTTTT. It specifies CASRSGTHTGELFF.

Remarks on this clone: A junction end diverges from the germline sequence, so it may reflect a read error. The rearrangement uses TRBV7-8 and TRBJ2-7; 14 bases are a match to TRBD2. The CDR3 spans 15 residues. Germline assignment: CDR1 SGHVS and CDR2 FQNEAQ. This CDR3 is CASSSPSGLAGASDF. DNA for the CDR3: TGTGCCAGCAGCTCGCCATCGGGACTAGCGGGGGCTTCTGACTTC.

This clone was detected only a few times. The rearrangement links TRBV19 to TRBJ2-1, with D possibly being TRBD2 (6 bases). Germline assignment: CDR1 LNHDA and CDR2 SQIVND (reference sequence). The CDR3 is 15 residues long. The germline V and J ends were trimmed by 5 bases and 5 bases, with 16 bases remaining between them. The CDR3 region has the DNA TGTGCCAGTAGTGCCCGACTAGGTCTCGACAATGAGCAGTTCTTC. Amino acids: CASSARLGLDNEQFF.

The J gene is TRBJ1-1, the V gene TRBV10-3; TRBD1 might be the D (5 bases). Trimming took 5 bases from V and 6 from J, leaving 16 bases between them. Germline V gives CDR1 ENHRY, CDR2 SYGVKD. This CDR3 spans 14 amino acids. CDR3 protein: CAISTGTANAEAFF. The CDR3 nucleotides are TGTGCCATCAGTACCGGGACGGCCAACGCTGAAGCTTTCTTT.

This chain's CDR3 is CASSLTAQAPGGEQYF. As DNA, the CDR3 is TGTGCCAGCAGCTTAACCGCGCAGGCCCCCGGGGGCGAGCAGTACTTC. This chain connects TRBV7-3 to TRBJ2-7, with D perhaps TRBD2 (6 bases). Trimming took 0 bases from V and 6 from J, leaving 18 bases between them. The CDR3 has 16 residues. Per the germline V gene, CDR1 is SGHTA and CDR2 is FQGTGA.